A selection of T cell receptor beta chains follows, all from one sample in a study of molecular identifiers for immune sequencing clone quantification. TCRdb re-called the PCR reads through MiXCR, storing one row per CDR3 protein. The sample lists 460,000 or so distinct CDR3 sequences, about a fifth occurring once. The material sequenced was naive CD8+ T cells from blood, with Jurkat cell RNA spiked in. These TCRs come from a human donor in good health. Some libraries in this study had Jurkat cell RNA spiked in. Each CDR3 is given with its conserved first and last residue.

J gene | V gene | CDR3 protein
TRBJ2-7 | TRBV7-6 | CASSEQEAYEQYF
TRBJ1-4 | TRBV7-9 | CACRTGDEKLFF
TRBJ2-5 | TRBV20-1 | CSARALAGQETQYF
TRBJ1-5 | TRBV27 | CASSYAGTNQPQHF
TRBJ2-7 | TRBV18 | CASSLQGLEEQYF
TRBJ1-4 | TRBV29-1 | CSVSGQAVNEKLFF
TRBJ2-3 | TRBV5-6 | CASSLRGATTDTQYF
TRBJ2-6 | TRBV25-1 | CASGGGSGANVLTF
TRBJ1-4 | TRBV11-2 | CASSTDRGLGGKLFF
TRBJ2-2 | TRBV30 | CAWTGLAGGMKITGELFF
TRBJ2-7 | TRBV4-1 | CASSQEGGNPYEQYF
TRBJ2-5 | TRBV12-3/TRBV12-4 | CASSPPLRVETQYF
TRBJ2-7 | TRBV12-3/TRBV12-4 | CASRGDRGRYEQYF
TRBJ2-3 | TRBV7-9 | CASSPGGVRTDTQYF
TRBJ1-6 | TRBV6-6 | CASSPTLVAYNSPLHF
TRBJ2-3 | TRBV19 | CASNGGADTQYF
TRBJ1-4 | TRBV19 | CASSPLDEKLFF
TRBJ1-1 | TRBV27 | CASLGDQLTEAFF
TRBJ2-1 | TRBV7-2 | CASSLAPGDEQFF
TRBJ1-2 | TRBV6-2/TRBV6-3 | CASSLWTGRDGYTF
TRBJ2-7 | TRBV28 | CASSVLISSYEQYF
TRBJ2-1 | TRBV20-1 | CSARPDEGYNEQFF
TRBJ1-2 | TRBV19 | CATQTGYGGYGYTF
TRBJ2-1 | TRBV2 | CASSEAWRDRQNEQFF
TRBJ2-1 | TRBV11-2 | CASSLGSFGGEGEQFF
TRBJ1-5 | TRBV7-9 | CARAVALSNQPQHF
TRBJ2-3 | TRBV7-7 | CASSLGAGDFSTDTQYF
TRBJ2-4 | TRBV27 | CASSPPLQGGLAKNIQYF
TRBJ2-1 | TRBV4-3 | CASSQERTVNNEQFF
TRBJ1-4 | TRBV7-8 | CASSLDPMDEKLFF
TRBJ2-1 | TRBV4-1 | CASGHTGAPLDEQFF
TRBJ1-5 | TRBV28 | CANSWDRANQPQHF
TRBJ2-7 | TRBV30 | CAGEDYEQYF
TRBJ2-7 | TRBV7-9 | CASRPDVSYEQYF
TRBJ2-1 | TRBV19 | CASSIWGSEQFF
TRBJ2-7 | TRBV19 | CASSIDVGVYGQYF
TRBJ2-7 | TRBV7-6 | CASSSGHWTGSDEQYF
TRBJ2-5 | TRBV6-6 | CASSPGTGTLKYQETQYF
TRBJ2-3 | TRBV3-1 | CASSPLLTNTDTQYF
TRBJ2-2 | TRBV20-1 | CSPQRGDTGELFF
TRBJ2-7 | TRBV7-9 | CASSLGNSYEQYF
TRBJ2-3 | TRBV20-1 | CSARESEAGTDTQYF
TRBJ2-1 | TRBV4-3 | CASSQSALADNEQFF
TRBJ2-5 | TRBV11-2 | CASSLDNQLAGVEGTQYF
TRBJ1-3 | TRBV12-5 | CASGKGDYSGNTIYF
TRBJ2-7 | TRBV20-1 | CSASVGLAASYEQYF
TRBJ2-1 | TRBV7-9 | CASSLWGQGAAAPYNEQFF
TRBJ2-3 | TRBV20-1 | CSAPGGSSGLTDTQYF
TRBJ1-1 | TRBV6-2/TRBV6-3 | CASSQTTSGTEAFF
TRBJ2-7 | TRBV20-1 | CSARLGTDFTYEQYF
TRBJ1-5 | TRBV27 | CASSRQGRNQPQHF
TRBJ2-7 | TRBV4-3 | CASSQDRGNDEQYF
TRBJ2-5 | TRBV5-6 | CASSLEAVETQYF
TRBJ2-1 | TRBV6-5 | CASSYVVSGQQFF
TRBJ1-2 | TRBV2 | CASSPPYLTNYGYTF